These 15 T cell receptor beta chains originate from one sample sequenced in a study of blood T cell repertoires in COVID-19. This table comes from immunoSEQ multiplex PCR, and its TCRdb copy is limited to in-frame clones, with some not included. The sample yields 350,000 to 550,000 clones, 80% to 90% seen once. Material for sequencing was PBMCs or T cells enriched from blood (not recorded which). All receptors derive from a man aged 25 to 45 who had recovered from COVID-19.

The V gene is TRBV13, the J gene TRBJ2-5; 12 bases match TRBD2. V shed 4 bases, J shed 2 bases, and the junction held 2 bases outside the gene matches. CDR1 is PRHDT, CDR2 FYEKMQ, per germline (reference sequence). The CDR3 is 15 residues long. In nucleotides, the CDR3 is TGTGCCAGCAGCTCCGGGACTAGCGGGCAAGAGACCCAGTACTTC. This codes for CASSSGTSGQETQYF.

The chain uses TRBV20-1 and TRBJ1-2; 7 bases map to TRBD1. CDR1 is DFQATT, CDR2 SNEGSKA, per germline (reference sequence). The CDR3 sequence is 11 residues long. V shed 6 bases, J shed 8 bases, and the junction held 6 bases outside the gene matches. In DNA, the CDR3 is TGCAGTGCAACAGGGGCGTGGGGCTACACCTTC. Its protein is CSATGAWGYTF.

This clone came up a few times. The gene calls are TRBV5-1 and TRBJ2-1, with D hard to call. V gave up 4 bases and J gave up 8 bases, with 16 bases separating them. Germline CDR1 SGHRS, CDR2 YFSETQ. The CDR3 consists of 14 residues. The CDR3 DNA reads as TGCGCCAGCAGCGCAGGCTCCGGATCGTATGAGCAGTTCTTC. It specifies CASSAGSGSYEQFF.

This clone was counted once. The chain employs TRBV19 and TRBJ1-5; no definite D call. Germline loops: CDR1 LNHDA, CDR2 SQIVND (reference sequence). This CDR3 is 15 amino acids long. V was shortened by 1 base and J by 7 bases, with 14 bases between the two germline ends. Here the CDR3 DNA reads TGTGCCAGTAGTATAGTAGATCCGATCTGGCAGCCCCAGCATTTT. It is translated as CASSIVDPIWQPQHF.

V is TRBV28 and J is TRBJ1-5; D gene uncertain. The CDR3 is 12 amino acids. V was shortened by 8 bases and J by 6 bases, with 11 bases between the two germline ends. CDR1 MDHEN and CDR2 SYDVKM come from the germline V gene. CDR3 nucleotides: TGTGCCAGCCGAGACCGGGGTCAGCCCCAGCATTTT. Translated, it gives CASRDRGQPQHF.

This chain uses TRBV11-2 with TRBJ2-7; no definite D call. With 0 bases removed from V and 3 bases from J, the gap between germline ends came to 15 bases. The germline gives CDR1 SGHAT, CDR2 FQNNGV. This CDR3 has 16 residues. The CDR3 loop reads CASSLDRQALFYEQYF. CDR3 DNA: TGTGCCAGCAGCTTAGATAGGCAGGCCCTTTTCTACGAGCAGTACTTC.

There are a few counts of this clone. The rearrangement uses TRBV19 and TRBJ1-5; D gene unclear. CDR3 length: 15 residues. The germline CDR1 and CDR2 sequences are LNHDA and SQIVND (reference sequence). Trimming stripped 5 bases from V and 0 bases from J, with 11 bases between. The CDR3 sequence: CASSPDGNSNQPQHF. CDR3 in DNA: TGTGCCAGTAGTCCGGACGGGAATAGCAATCAGCCCCAGCATTTT.

The V and J genes are TRBV6-6 and TRBJ2-5; 8 bases fit TRBD1. CDR3 length: 16 amino acids. V lost 6 bases to trimming and J lost 0 bases; unmatched junction nucleotides: 9. Germline V CDR1 and CDR2: MNHNY, SVGAGI (reference sequence). CDR3 sequence (DNA): TGTGCCAGCAGGGCTGGACAGGGATGGTACCAAGAGACCCAGTACTTC. Its protein product is CASRAGQGWYQETQYF.

Only one count was recorded for this clone. V usage is TRBV7-6 and J usage is TRBJ2-2; D may be TRBD1 (6 bases). The CDR3 is made up of 17 amino acids. V was trimmed by 7 bases and J by 6 bases, leaving 24 bases between them. Germline V CDR1 and CDR2: SGHVS, FNYEAQ. The CDR3 bases are TGTGCCAGCACCCCGAGACCCGGATCAGGGGATGCCGGGGAGCTGTTTTTT. Its translation is CASTPRPGSGDAGELFF.

Worth noting for this clone: In the same sample, other DNA sequences code for this CDR3. V usage is TRBV28 and J usage is TRBJ1-2; D possibly corresponds to TRBD1 (6 bases). CDR3 length: 12 residues. V was pared by 5 bases and J by 4 bases, with 8 bases between. From germline, CDR1 is MDHEN and CDR2 SYDVKM. As DNA, the CDR3 is TGTGCCAGCAGTCAAGGGGGCTATGGCTACACCTTC. It is translated as CASSQGGYGYTF.

The rearrangement links TRBV5-6 to TRBJ1-2; D may be TRBD1 (6 bases). The CDR3 is 12 residues long. The V end was cut by 4 bases, the J end by 4 bases, with 8 bases between. In germline, CDR1 is SGHDT, CDR2 YYEEEE. The CDR3 sequence: CASSPDSYGYTF. In nucleotides, the CDR3 is TGTGCCAGCAGCCCGGACAGCTATGGCTACACCTTC. The full variable domain, rest sourced from reference TRBV5-6 and TRBJ1-2, is DAGVTQSPTHLIKTRGQQVTLRCSPKSGHDTVSWYQQALGQGPQFIFQYYEEEERQRGNFPDRFSGHQFPNYSSELNVNALLLGDSALYLCASSPDSYGYTFGSGTRLTVV.

This rearrangement joins TRBV28 to TRBJ2-7; D is perhaps TRBD2 (6 bases). The CDR3 has 14 amino acids. V was trimmed by 2 bases and J by 2 bases, leaving 10 bases between them. Germline assignment: CDR1 MDHEN and CDR2 SYDVKM. CDR3 in DNA: TGTGCCAGCAGTTTAGCCGGGGGAGCCTACGAGCAGTACTTC. It yields the protein CASSLAGGAYEQYF.

The genes are TRBV5-4 and TRBJ2-1; 8 nucleotides align to TRBD2. With 5 bases clipped from V and 9 bases from J, the junction kept 7 bases outside the gene matches. Looked up from germline, CDR1 is SGHNT and CDR2 is YYREEE (reference sequence). The CDR3 consists of 13 residues. CDR3: CASRSGSGVEQFF. CDR3 sequence (DNA): TGTGCCAGCAGGAGCGGGAGTGGTGTTGAGCAGTTCTTC.

The chain combines TRBV15 with TRBJ2-1; D unclear. The V gene lost 2 bases and the J gene lost 1 base, with 9 bases spanning the gap. There are 15 residues in the CDR3. Germline V lookup: CDR1 LNHNV, CDR2 YYDKDF (reference sequence). The CDR3 DNA reads TGTGCCACCAGCAGACCAGGCCCTTCCTACAATGAGCAGTTCTTC. It translates to CATSRPGPSYNEQFF.

The chain joins TRBV30 to TRBJ2-3; possibly TRBD2 for D (6 bases). Trimming left V 5 bases short and J 3 bases short, with 21 bases between. The CDR3 covers 16 residues. CDR1 and CDR2 (germline): GTSNPN, SVGIG (reference sequence). The CDR3 protein is CAWATSPWGGTDTQYF. The CDR3 coding sequence is TGTGCCTGGGCTACTTCCCCTTGGGGAGGTACAGATACGCAGTATTTT.